This T cell receptor (beta chain) stems from a study of blood T cell repertoires in COVID-19. Study in general: T cells, B-cell-depleted T cells, or PBMCs supplied cDNA or gDNA.

V was shortened by 3 bases and J by 8 bases, with 14 bases between the two germline ends. Germline CDR1 and CDR2: SQVTM and ANQGSEA. This CDR3 comprises 13 residues. This table comes from immunoSEQ multiplex PCR, and its TCRdb copy is limited to in-frame clones, with some not included. Among about 50,000 clones, 70% to 80% were seen once, and the ten largest hold roughly 25%. The sequenced sample consisted of peripheral blood. The chain has TRBV29-1 and TRBJ2-1; tentative D call: TRBD2 (5 bases). This sequence was found in a man between 65 and 80 years old with acute or convalescent COVID-19. The CDR3 is CSVEDLRPDEQFF. The CDR3, as DNA: TGCAGCGTTGAGGACTTACGGCCGGATGAGCAGTTCTTC.